This is a list of T cell receptor beta chains from one sample in a study of early T cells in non-severe SARS-CoV-2 infection. From the 5' RACE reads, TCRdb called clonotypes with MiXCR, one entry per CDR3 protein. The sample yields more than 25,000 distinct CDR3 sequences, under 10% seen once. Sequencing input: whole blood. The receptors were gathered from an adult who was a healthcare worker with PCR-confirmed SARS-CoV-2 infection or an uninfected control (not recorded which). CDR3s include the opening cysteine and the closing phenylalanine or tryptophan. The order of the fields is D gene, clone size, J gene, V gene, CDR3 protein, CDR3 DNA. A D gene is named only where the DNA matches it firmly. Clone size appears in some rows only: once, few, many, or a class for an expanded clone.

d_call: NA
clone_size: few
j_call: TRBJ1-1
v_call: TRBV6-5
cdr3_aa: CASRKQRGGTEAFF
cdr3_nt: TGTGCCAGCAGGAAACAGAGGGGGGGCACTGAAGCTTTCTTT

d_call: NA
clone_size: few
j_call: TRBJ2-5
v_call: TRBV14
cdr3_aa: CASSQSGPGAQYF
cdr3_nt: TGTGCCAGCAGCCAATCGGGGCCTGGGGCCCAGTACTTC

d_call: NA
clone_size: many
j_call: TRBJ1-2
v_call: TRBV18
cdr3_aa: CASSLAGENYGYTF
cdr3_nt: TGTGCCAGCTCATTAGCAGGTGAAAACTATGGCTACACCTTC

d_call: NA
clone_size: NA
j_call: TRBJ1-2
v_call: TRBV9
cdr3_aa: CASSVPYGQPSYGYTF
cdr3_nt: TGTGCCAGCAGCGTGCCCTATGGGCAGCCTAGCTATGGCTACACCTTC

d_call: NA
clone_size: many
j_call: TRBJ2-7
v_call: TRBV5-8
cdr3_aa: CASSLVGSYTYEQYF
cdr3_nt: TGTGCCAGCAGCTTGGTAGGGAGCTATACCTACGAGCAGTACTTC

d_call: TRBD1
clone_size: many
j_call: TRBJ2-1
v_call: TRBV9
cdr3_aa: CASSPLGDSGNEQFF
cdr3_nt: TGTGCCAGCAGCCCCCTCGGGGACAGTGGCAATGAGCAGTTCTTC

d_call: NA
clone_size: many
j_call: TRBJ2-7
v_call: TRBV4-2
cdr3_aa: CASSQDRGGAYEQYF
cdr3_nt: TGTGCCAGCAGCCAAGATCGAGGCGGAGCCTACGAGCAGTACTTC

d_call: TRBD1
clone_size: many
j_call: TRBJ1-5
v_call: TRBV19
cdr3_aa: CASSAPTGGEGWNQPQHF
cdr3_nt: TGTGCCAGTAGTGCCCCGACAGGGGGCGAGGGCTGGAATCAGCCCCAGCATTTT

d_call: NA
clone_size: few
j_call: TRBJ2-5
v_call: TRBV11-1
cdr3_aa: CASRKLAQETQYF
cdr3_nt: TGTGCCAGCAGAAAACTAGCTCAAGAGACCCAGTACTTC

d_call: NA
clone_size: many
j_call: TRBJ1-5
v_call: TRBV3-1
cdr3_aa: CASSQGVGQPQHF
cdr3_nt: TGTGCCAGCAGCCAGGGGGTAGGTCAGCCCCAGCATTTT

d_call: NA
clone_size: NA
j_call: TRBJ1-1
v_call: TRBV5-4
cdr3_aa: CASSSNSRTNTEAFF
cdr3_nt: TGTGCCAGCAGCTCTAACAGCCGAACGAACACTGAAGCTTTCTTT

d_call: NA
clone_size: many
j_call: TRBJ2-7
v_call: TRBV27
cdr3_aa: CASSLGWDTLSEQYF
cdr3_nt: TGTGCCAGCAGTTTAGGGTGGGACACCTTGTCCGAGCAGTACTTC

d_call: TRBD1
clone_size: many
j_call: TRBJ1-5
v_call: TRBV18
cdr3_aa: CASSRGQPSGIHNQPQHF
cdr3_nt: TGTGCCAGCTCCCGGGGACAGCCGAGCGGAATTCACAATCAGCCCCAGCATTTT

d_call: TRBD2
clone_size: many
j_call: TRBJ2-5
v_call: TRBV6-5
cdr3_aa: CASSDLQTSGAETQYF
cdr3_nt: TGTGCCAGCAGCGACTTGCAGACTAGCGGGGCGGAGACCCAGTACTTC

d_call: NA
clone_size: many
j_call: TRBJ2-1
v_call: TRBV4-2
cdr3_aa: CASSRSDEQFF
cdr3_nt: TGTGCCAGCAGCCGGAGCGATGAGCAGTTCTTC

d_call: TRBD1
clone_size: many
j_call: TRBJ1-4
v_call: TRBV27
cdr3_aa: CASSEDRPGEKLFF
cdr3_nt: TGTGCCAGCAGTGAGGACAGGCCTGGTGAAAAACTGTTTTTT

d_call: NA
clone_size: many
j_call: TRBJ2-5
v_call: TRBV24-1
cdr3_aa: CATSVDGEETQYF
cdr3_nt: TGTGCCACCAGTGTCGACGGGGAAGAGACCCAGTACTTC

d_call: NA
clone_size: few
j_call: TRBJ2-5
v_call: TRBV29-1
cdr3_aa: CSVDTETETQYF
cdr3_nt: TGCAGCGTTGACACCGAGACGGAGACCCAGTACTTC

d_call: TRBD1
clone_size: NA
j_call: TRBJ1-4
v_call: TRBV5-1
cdr3_aa: CASRQGGPNEKLFF
cdr3_nt: TGCGCCAGCAGGCAGGGGGGGCCTAATGAAAAACTGTTTTTT

d_call: NA
clone_size: many
j_call: TRBJ2-3
v_call: TRBV18
cdr3_aa: CASSPQAGRTDTQYF
cdr3_nt: TGTGCCAGCTCACCCCAGGCAGGGCGCACAGATACGCAGTATTTT

d_call: NA
clone_size: many
j_call: TRBJ2-1
v_call: TRBV5-1
cdr3_aa: CASSSAGPSYNEQFF
cdr3_nt: TGCGCCAGCAGCTCGGCAGGCCCTTCCTACAATGAGCAGTTCTTC

d_call: TRBD1
clone_size: many
j_call: TRBJ1-5
v_call: TRBV6-5
cdr3_aa: CASRSTGAQHF
cdr3_nt: TGTGCCAGCAGATCGACAGGGGCCCAGCATTTT

d_call: TRBD1
clone_size: many
j_call: TRBJ1-5
v_call: TRBV24-1
cdr3_aa: CATSDQTGGLQPQHF
cdr3_nt: TGTGCCACCAGTGATCAAACAGGGGGCCTTCAGCCCCAGCATTTT

d_call: NA
clone_size: many
j_call: TRBJ2-7
v_call: TRBV24-1
cdr3_aa: CATSNGPYEQYF
cdr3_nt: TGTGCCACCAGTAATGGTCCCTACGAGCAGTACTTC

d_call: TRBD1
clone_size: NA
j_call: TRBJ2-5
v_call: TRBV19
cdr3_aa: CASTPSPRGLETQYF
cdr3_nt: TGTGCCAGTACCCCCAGCCCCAGGGGGCTGGAGACCCAGTACTTC

d_call: NA
clone_size: few
j_call: TRBJ2-3
v_call: TRBV10-2
cdr3_aa: CASSDPLDTQYF
cdr3_nt: TGCGCCAGCAGTGACCCACTAGATACGCAGTATTTT

d_call: NA
clone_size: many
j_call: TRBJ2-3
v_call: TRBV29-1
cdr3_aa: CTTAGGPRNTDTQYF
cdr3_nt: TGCACCACAGCAGGGGGGCCTCGGAACACAGATACGCAGTATTTT

d_call: TRBD1
clone_size: few
j_call: TRBJ2-2
v_call: TRBV27
cdr3_aa: CASSFTGENTGELFF
cdr3_nt: TGTGCCAGCAGTTTTACAGGGGAGAACACCGGGGAGCTGTTTTTT

d_call: TRBD1
clone_size: NA
j_call: TRBJ1-5
v_call: TRBV11-2
cdr3_aa: CASSQAGGGQPQHF
cdr3_nt: TGTGCCAGCAGCCAGGCAGGGGGCGGACAGCCCCAGCATTTT

d_call: NA
clone_size: few
j_call: TRBJ2-7
v_call: TRBV5-4
cdr3_aa: CASSPTGIHEQYF
cdr3_nt: TGTGCCAGCAGCCCCACAGGGATACACGAGCAGTACTTC

d_call: NA
clone_size: many
j_call: TRBJ1-1
v_call: TRBV7-2
cdr3_aa: CASSLASTDLNTEAFF
cdr3_nt: TGTGCCAGCAGCTTAGCTAGTACAGATCTGAACACTGAAGCTTTCTTT

d_call: NA
clone_size: NA
j_call: TRBJ1-2
v_call: TRBV6-2/TRBV6-3
cdr3_aa: CASSPGLRYGYTF
cdr3_nt: TGTGCCAGCAGTCCAGGGTTACGGTATGGCTACACCTTC

d_call: NA
clone_size: many
j_call: TRBJ2-1
v_call: TRBV20-1
cdr3_aa: CSAQNYNEQFF
cdr3_nt: TGCAGTGCGCAAAATTACAATGAGCAGTTCTTC

d_call: NA
clone_size: medium-sized
j_call: TRBJ1-1
v_call: TRBV7-3
cdr3_aa: CASSTRTGAMGTEAFF
cdr3_nt: TGTGCCAGCAGTACACGGACGGGGGCCATGGGCACTGAAGCTTTCTTT

d_call: NA
clone_size: many
j_call: TRBJ2-7
v_call: TRBV6-2/TRBV6-3
cdr3_aa: CASSPGIPYEQYF
cdr3_nt: TGTGCCAGCAGTCCCGGGATCCCCTACGAGCAGTACTTC

d_call: TRBD1
clone_size: many
j_call: TRBJ2-3
v_call: TRBV7-3
cdr3_aa: CASSLNRGTLQYF
cdr3_nt: TGTGCCAGCAGCCTGAACAGGGGAACCCTGCAGTATTTT

d_call: TRBD1
clone_size: few
j_call: TRBJ2-7
v_call: TRBV7-2
cdr3_aa: CASSLRAGQGSYEQYF
cdr3_nt: TGTGCCAGCAGCTTAAGGGCGGGACAGGGGTCCTACGAGCAGTACTTC

d_call: TRBD1
clone_size: many
j_call: TRBJ2-7
v_call: TRBV7-2
cdr3_aa: CASSWGQGSEQYF
cdr3_nt: TGTGCCAGCAGCTGGGGACAGGGGAGCGAGCAGTACTTC

d_call: NA
clone_size: many
j_call: TRBJ1-4
v_call: TRBV7-9
cdr3_aa: CASSSSLWTETNEKLFF
cdr3_nt: TGTGCCAGCAGCTCATCTTTGTGGACGGAAACTAATGAAAAACTGTTTTTT

d_call: NA
clone_size: NA
j_call: TRBJ2-7
v_call: TRBV6-4
cdr3_aa: CASSMEQGSEQYF
cdr3_nt: TGTGCCAGCAGCATGGAGCAGGGGAGCGAGCAGTACTTC

d_call: NA
clone_size: many
j_call: TRBJ2-7
v_call: TRBV9
cdr3_aa: CASSPRQGSYEQYF
cdr3_nt: TGTGCCAGCAGCCCCCGTCAGGGGAGTTACGAGCAGTACTTC

d_call: TRBD2
clone_size: many
j_call: TRBJ2-2
v_call: TRBV6-5
cdr3_aa: CASSYSEAGGYHGELFF
cdr3_nt: TGTGCCAGCAGTTACTCTGAAGCGGGGGGGTACCACGGGGAGCTGTTTTTT

d_call: NA
clone_size: many
j_call: TRBJ1-1
v_call: TRBV6-1
cdr3_aa: CASSEVETVNTEAFF
cdr3_nt: TGTGCCAGCAGTGAAGTAGAGACGGTTAACACTGAAGCTTTCTTT

d_call: NA
clone_size: many
j_call: TRBJ1-2
v_call: TRBV6-2/TRBV6-3
cdr3_aa: CASSYGLNYGYTF
cdr3_nt: TGTGCCAGCAGTTACGGTCTGAACTATGGCTACACCTTC

d_call: NA
clone_size: NA
j_call: TRBJ2-1
v_call: TRBV24-1
cdr3_aa: CATSLDSEQFF
cdr3_nt: TGTGCCACCAGTTTGGACAGCGAGCAGTTCTTC

d_call: NA
clone_size: few
j_call: TRBJ1-4
v_call: TRBV7-2
cdr3_aa: CARVEREKLFF
cdr3_nt: TGTGCCAGAGTAGAGAGGGAAAAACTGTTTTTT

d_call: TRBD1
clone_size: many
j_call: TRBJ1-2
v_call: TRBV9
cdr3_aa: CASSVVPGQGDYGYTF
cdr3_nt: TGTGCCAGCAGCGTAGTCCCGGGACAGGGGGACTATGGCTACACCTTC

d_call: NA
clone_size: many
j_call: TRBJ1-1
v_call: TRBV12-3/TRBV12-4
cdr3_aa: CASSLGGSAEAFF
cdr3_nt: TGTGCCAGCAGCCTAGGGGGGTCGGCTGAAGCTTTCTTT

d_call: TRBD1
clone_size: NA
j_call: TRBJ2-5
v_call: TRBV28
cdr3_aa: CASSSLGTEQETQYF
cdr3_nt: TGTGCCAGCAGTTCCCTCGGGACAGAGCAAGAGACCCAGTACTTC

d_call: NA
clone_size: NA
j_call: TRBJ1-2
v_call: TRBV7-9
cdr3_aa: CASSVGQGQGGYTF
cdr3_nt: TGTGCCAGCAGCGTCGGACAAGGTCAGGGCGGCTACACCTTC